This entry concerns a single T cell receptor beta chain. This sample was included in a study of blood T cells in healthy people across ages. A J-beta primer mix and a sample-barcoded 5' primer were used in a second PCR of about 7 to 12 cycles. A single record per CDR3 protein comes from TCRdb applying MiXCR to the 5' RACE reads. The sample lists hundreds of thousands of distinct CDR3 sequences, roughly half occurring once. After removal of 0 bases from V and 4 bases from J, the junction contained 14 bases not matched to a gene. The CDR3 is 19 residues long. Germline loops: CDR1 MGHRA, CDR2 YSYEKL. The chain employs TRBV4-1 and TRBJ2-4; 8 bases line up with TRBD2. Input material: blood. The clonotype was recovered from a woman older than 75 in good health. CDR3: CASSQESFTREVSKNIQYF. Written as DNA, the CDR3 is TGCGCCAGCAGCCAAGAATCATTCACGCGGGAGGTCTCGAAAAACATTCAGTACTTC.